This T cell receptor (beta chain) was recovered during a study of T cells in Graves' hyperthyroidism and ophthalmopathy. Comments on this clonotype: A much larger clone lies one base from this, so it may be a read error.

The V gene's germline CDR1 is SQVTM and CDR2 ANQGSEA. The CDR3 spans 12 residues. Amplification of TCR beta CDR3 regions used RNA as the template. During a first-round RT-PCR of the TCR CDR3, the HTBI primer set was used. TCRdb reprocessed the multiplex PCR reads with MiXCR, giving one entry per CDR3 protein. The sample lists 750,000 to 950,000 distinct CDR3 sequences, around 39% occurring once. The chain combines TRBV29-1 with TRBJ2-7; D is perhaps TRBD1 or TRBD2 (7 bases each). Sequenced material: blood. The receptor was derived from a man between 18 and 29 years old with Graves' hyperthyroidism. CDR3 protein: CSAQGGSCEQYF. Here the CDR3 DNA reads TGCAGCGCCCAGGGGGGGTCCTGCGAGCAGTACTTC.